The following is a T cell receptor beta chain sequence with its context. This sample was taken from a study of cytomegalovirus exposure and HLA in healthy donors. Looking at the study overall: As released early, the data held about 85 million unique TCRs from HLA-typed donors.

PCR primers comprised 60 Vbeta and 13 Jbeta primers. Method: immunoSEQ multiplex PCR; TCRdb's copy keeps in-frame clones and lacks some. The table shows roughly 86,000 clones, with over 60% occurring only once. V lost 2 bases and J lost 5; bases outside the gene matches: 8. The CDR3 is 15 residues long. Germline CDR1 is MDHEN and CDR2 is SYDVKM. The origin of this receptor is a man aged 25 to 40 in good health and CMV-seronegative. The chain uses TRBV28 and TRBJ2-5, with 7 positions matching TRBD2. The sequencing sample was made of PBMCs. The CDR3, as DNA: TGTGCCAGCAGTTTACGGGGGACTACGACGGAGACCCAGTACTTC. As protein: CASSLRGTTTETQYF.